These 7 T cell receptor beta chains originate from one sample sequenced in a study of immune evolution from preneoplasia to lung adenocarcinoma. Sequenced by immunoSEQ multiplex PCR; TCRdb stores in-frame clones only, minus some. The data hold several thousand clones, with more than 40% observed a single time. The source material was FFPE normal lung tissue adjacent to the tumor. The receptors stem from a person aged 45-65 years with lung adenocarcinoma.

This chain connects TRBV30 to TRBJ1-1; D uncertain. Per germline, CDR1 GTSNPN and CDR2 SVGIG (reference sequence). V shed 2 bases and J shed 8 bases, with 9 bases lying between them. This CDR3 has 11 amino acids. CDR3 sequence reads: CAWSKGNEAFF. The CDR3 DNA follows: TGTGCCTGGAGTAAAGGGAACGAAGCTTTCTTT.

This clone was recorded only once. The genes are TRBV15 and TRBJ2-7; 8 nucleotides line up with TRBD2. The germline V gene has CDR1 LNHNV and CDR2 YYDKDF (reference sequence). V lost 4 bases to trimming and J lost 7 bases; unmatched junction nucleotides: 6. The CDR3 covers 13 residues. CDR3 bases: TGTGCCACCAGCAATTCCGGGACTAGAGAGCAGTACTTC. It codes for CATSNSGTREQYF.

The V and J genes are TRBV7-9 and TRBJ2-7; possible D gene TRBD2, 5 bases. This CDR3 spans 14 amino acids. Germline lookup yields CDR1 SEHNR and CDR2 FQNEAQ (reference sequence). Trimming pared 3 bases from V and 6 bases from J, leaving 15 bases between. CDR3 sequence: CASSFDLGASEQYF. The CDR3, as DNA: TGTGCCAGCAGCTTTGATTTGGGAGCCTCCGAGCAGTACTTC.

This CDR3 reads CSTRLRDNTEAFF. The CDR3 DNA is TGCAGCACAAGACTACGGGATAACACTGAAGCTTTCTTT. V gene TRBV29-1 combines with J gene TRBJ1-1; D unclear. CDR3 length: 13 residues. Germline V gene sequence: CDR1 SQVTM, CDR2 ANQGSEA. Trimming removed 8 bases at V and 2 bases at J, with 15 bases between.

CDR3 sequence reads: CASSLAAQETQYF. The CDR3 bases are TGCGCCAGCAGCTTGGCCGCTCAAGAGACCCAGTACTTC. V and J are TRBV5-1 and TRBJ2-5; D call uncertain. The CDR3 spans 13 residues. The germline V gene has CDR1 SGHRS and CDR2 YFSETQ. V was clipped by 0 bases and J by 2 bases, with 5 bases between them. The complete variable domain, with remaining parts taken from reference TRBV5-1 and TRBJ2-5, reads KAGVTQTPRYLIKTRGQQVTLSCSPISGHRSVSWYQQTPGQGLQFLFEYFSETQRNKGNFPGRFSGRQFSNSRSEMNVSTLELGDSALYLCASSLAAQETQYFGPGTRLLVL.

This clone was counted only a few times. As DNA, the CDR3 is TGTGCCAGCAGTGTCGGGCCCGTCCACGAGCAGTACTTC. Amino acid sequence: CASSVGPVHEQYF. V gene TRBV27 combines with J gene TRBJ2-7, with no clear D. Trimming pared 5 bases from V and 5 bases from J, leaving 13 bases between. The length of the CDR3 is 13 residues. Germline assignment: CDR1 MNHEY and CDR2 SMNVEV (reference sequence).

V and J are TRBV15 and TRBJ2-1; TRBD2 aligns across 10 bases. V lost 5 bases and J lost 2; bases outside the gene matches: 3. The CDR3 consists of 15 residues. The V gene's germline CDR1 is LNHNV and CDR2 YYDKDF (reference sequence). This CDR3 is CATSFSGRAYNEQFF. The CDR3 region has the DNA TGTGCCACCAGCTTCAGCGGGAGGGCCTACAATGAGCAGTTCTTC.